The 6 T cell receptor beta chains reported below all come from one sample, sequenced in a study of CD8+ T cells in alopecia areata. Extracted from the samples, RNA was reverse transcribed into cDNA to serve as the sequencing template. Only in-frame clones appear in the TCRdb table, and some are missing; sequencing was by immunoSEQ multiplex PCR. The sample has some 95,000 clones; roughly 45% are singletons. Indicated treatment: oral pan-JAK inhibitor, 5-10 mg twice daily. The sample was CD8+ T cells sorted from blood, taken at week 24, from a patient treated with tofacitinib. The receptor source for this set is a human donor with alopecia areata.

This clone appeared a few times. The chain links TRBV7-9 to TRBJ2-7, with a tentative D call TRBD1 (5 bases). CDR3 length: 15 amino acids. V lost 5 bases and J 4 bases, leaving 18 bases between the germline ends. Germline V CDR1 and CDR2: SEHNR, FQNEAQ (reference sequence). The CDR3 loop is CASSPPDIGRYEQYF. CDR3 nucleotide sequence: TGTGCCAGCAGCCCACCGGACATCGGTAGATACGAGCAGTACTTC.

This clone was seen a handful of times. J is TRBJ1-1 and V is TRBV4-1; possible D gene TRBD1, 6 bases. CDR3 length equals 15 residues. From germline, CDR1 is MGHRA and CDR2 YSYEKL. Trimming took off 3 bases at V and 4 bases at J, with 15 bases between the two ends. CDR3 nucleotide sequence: TGCGCCAGCAGCCAGGGATTGGGGGGCCCCACTGAAGCTTTCTTT. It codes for CASSQGLGGPTEAFF.

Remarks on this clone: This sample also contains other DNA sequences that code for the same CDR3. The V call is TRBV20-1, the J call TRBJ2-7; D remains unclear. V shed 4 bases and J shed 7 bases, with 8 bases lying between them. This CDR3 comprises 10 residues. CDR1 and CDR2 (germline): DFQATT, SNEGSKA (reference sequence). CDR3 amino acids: CSATDGEQYF. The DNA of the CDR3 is TGCAGTGCTACCGATGGGGAGCAGTACTTC.

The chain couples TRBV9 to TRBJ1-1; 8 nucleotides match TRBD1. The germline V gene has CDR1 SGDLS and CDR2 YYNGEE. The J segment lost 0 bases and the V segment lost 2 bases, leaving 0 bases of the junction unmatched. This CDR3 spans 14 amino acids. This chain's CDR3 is CASSVRGLNTEAFF. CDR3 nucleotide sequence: TGTGCCAGCAGCGTCAGGGGGCTGAACACTGAAGCTTTCTTT. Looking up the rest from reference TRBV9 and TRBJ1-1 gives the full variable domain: DSGVTQTPKHLITATGQRVTLRCSPRSGDLSVYWYQQSLDQGLQFLIQYYNGEERAKGNILERFSAQQFPDLHSELNLSSLELGDSALYFCASSVRGLNTEAFFGQGTRLTVV.

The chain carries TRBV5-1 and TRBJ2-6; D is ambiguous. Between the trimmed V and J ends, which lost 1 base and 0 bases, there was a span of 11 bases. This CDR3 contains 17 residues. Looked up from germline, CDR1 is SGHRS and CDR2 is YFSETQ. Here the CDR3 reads CASSLSGSISGANVLTF. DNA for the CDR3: TGCGCCAGCAGCTTGTCAGGAAGTATCTCTGGGGCCAACGTCCTGACTTTC.

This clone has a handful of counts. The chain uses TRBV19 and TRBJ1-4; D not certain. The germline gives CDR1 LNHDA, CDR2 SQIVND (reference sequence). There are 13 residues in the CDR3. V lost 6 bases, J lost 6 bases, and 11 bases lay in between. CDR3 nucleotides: TGTGCCAGTAGCCTCCCGGGCCATGAAAAACTGTTTTTT. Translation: CASSLPGHEKLFF.